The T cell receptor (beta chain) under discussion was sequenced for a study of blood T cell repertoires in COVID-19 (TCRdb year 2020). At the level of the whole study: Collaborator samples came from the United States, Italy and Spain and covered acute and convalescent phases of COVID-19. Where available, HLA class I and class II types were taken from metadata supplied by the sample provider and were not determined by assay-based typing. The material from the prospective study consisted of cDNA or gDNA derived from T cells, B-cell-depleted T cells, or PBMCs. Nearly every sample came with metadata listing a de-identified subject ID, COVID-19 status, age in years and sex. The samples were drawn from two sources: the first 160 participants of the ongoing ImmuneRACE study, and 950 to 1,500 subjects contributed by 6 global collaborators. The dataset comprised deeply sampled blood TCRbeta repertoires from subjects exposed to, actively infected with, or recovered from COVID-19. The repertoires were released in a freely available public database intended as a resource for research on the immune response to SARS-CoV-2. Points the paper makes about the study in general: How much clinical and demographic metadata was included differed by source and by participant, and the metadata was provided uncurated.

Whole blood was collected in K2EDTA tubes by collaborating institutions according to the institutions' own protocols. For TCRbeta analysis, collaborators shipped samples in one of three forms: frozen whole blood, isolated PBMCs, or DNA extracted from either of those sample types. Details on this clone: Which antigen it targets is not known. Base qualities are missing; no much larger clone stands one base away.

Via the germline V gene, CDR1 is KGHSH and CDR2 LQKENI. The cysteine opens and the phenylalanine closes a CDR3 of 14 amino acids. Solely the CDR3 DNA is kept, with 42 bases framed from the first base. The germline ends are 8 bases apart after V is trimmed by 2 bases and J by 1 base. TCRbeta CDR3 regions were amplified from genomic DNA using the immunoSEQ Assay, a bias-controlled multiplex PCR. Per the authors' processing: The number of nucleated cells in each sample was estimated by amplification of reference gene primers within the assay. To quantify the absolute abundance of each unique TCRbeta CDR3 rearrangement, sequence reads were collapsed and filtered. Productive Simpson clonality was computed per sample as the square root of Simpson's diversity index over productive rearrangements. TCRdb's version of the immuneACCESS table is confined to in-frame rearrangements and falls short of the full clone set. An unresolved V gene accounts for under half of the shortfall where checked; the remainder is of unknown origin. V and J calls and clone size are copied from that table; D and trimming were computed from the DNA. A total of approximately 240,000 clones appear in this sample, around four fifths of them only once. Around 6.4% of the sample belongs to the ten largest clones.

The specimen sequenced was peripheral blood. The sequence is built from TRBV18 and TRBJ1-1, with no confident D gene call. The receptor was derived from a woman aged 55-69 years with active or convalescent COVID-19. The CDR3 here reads CASSPDPGNTEAFF. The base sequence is TGTGCCAGCTCACCAGACCCAGGGAACACTGAAGCTTTCTTT.